This T cell receptor beta chain was sequenced during a study of cytomegalovirus exposure and HLA in healthy donors. Study information: The 120 or so validation repertoires, a later analysis reported, used the same platform as the roughly 610 first-cohort repertoires. Findings and caveats of the study: The study designated roughly 160 TCR beta chains cytomegalovirus-associated.

Comments on this clone: Its antigen is undetermined.

Method: immunoSEQ multiplex PCR; TCRdb's copy keeps in-frame clones and lacks some. The table lists about 110,000 clones, roughly 90% of them singletons. The CDR3 contains 14 residues. The germline CDR1 and CDR2 sequences are SGHRS and YFSETQ. Deletions cut 2 bases from V and 3 bases from J, with 10 bases between. This clonotype was sampled from a woman aged 25 to 45 in good health and CMV-seropositive. V usage is TRBV5-1 and J usage is TRBJ2-3, with a tentative D call TRBD1 (5 bases). Sequenced sample: PBMCs. The CDR3 sequence is CASSFHTGTDTQYF. DNA for the CDR3: TGCGCCAGCAGCTTTCATACAGGAACAGATACGCAGTATTTT.